The T cell receptor beta chain under discussion was sequenced for a study of neurological immune-mediated disorders. The cDNA was generated through 5'RACE incorporating 10-nucleotide random UMIs. MiXCR, run by TCRdb on the 5' RACE reads, gives a single entry per CDR3 protein. The sample shows under 70,000 distinct CDR3 sequences, approximately 5.2% of them seen only once. Many counts were recorded for this clonotype. No antigen is known for it. Study findings and constraints: The study found no CDR3 amino acid sequences shared by expanded clones across subjects, suggesting private repertoires in all groups.

The germline V gene has CDR1 DFQATT and CDR2 SNEGSKA (reference sequence). CDR3 size: 16 residues. The clonotype was recovered from a woman aged 25 to 45 with multiple sclerosis. The rearrangement links TRBV20-1 to TRBJ2-3; 7 nucleotides match TRBD1. Input material: PBMCs. The CDR3 DNA reads TGCAGCGCCGAGGCGGTAACAGGGGTCCGCACAGATACGCAGTATTTT. Encoded protein: CSAEAVTGVRTDTQYF.